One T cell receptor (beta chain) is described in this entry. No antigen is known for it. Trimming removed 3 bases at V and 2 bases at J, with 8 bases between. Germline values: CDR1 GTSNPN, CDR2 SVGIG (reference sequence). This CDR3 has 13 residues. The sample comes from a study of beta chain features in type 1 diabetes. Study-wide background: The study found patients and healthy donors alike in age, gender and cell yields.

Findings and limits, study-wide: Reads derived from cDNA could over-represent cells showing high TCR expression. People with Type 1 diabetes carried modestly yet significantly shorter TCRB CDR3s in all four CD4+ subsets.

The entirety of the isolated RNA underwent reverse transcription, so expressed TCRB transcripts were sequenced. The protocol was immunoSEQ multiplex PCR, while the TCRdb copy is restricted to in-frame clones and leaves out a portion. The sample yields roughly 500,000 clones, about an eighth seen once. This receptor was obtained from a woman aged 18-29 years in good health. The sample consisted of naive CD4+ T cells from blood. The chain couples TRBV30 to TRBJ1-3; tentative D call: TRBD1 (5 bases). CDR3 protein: CAWRTGAGNTIYF. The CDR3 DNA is TGTGCCTGGAGAACAGGCGCTGGAAACACCATATATTTT.